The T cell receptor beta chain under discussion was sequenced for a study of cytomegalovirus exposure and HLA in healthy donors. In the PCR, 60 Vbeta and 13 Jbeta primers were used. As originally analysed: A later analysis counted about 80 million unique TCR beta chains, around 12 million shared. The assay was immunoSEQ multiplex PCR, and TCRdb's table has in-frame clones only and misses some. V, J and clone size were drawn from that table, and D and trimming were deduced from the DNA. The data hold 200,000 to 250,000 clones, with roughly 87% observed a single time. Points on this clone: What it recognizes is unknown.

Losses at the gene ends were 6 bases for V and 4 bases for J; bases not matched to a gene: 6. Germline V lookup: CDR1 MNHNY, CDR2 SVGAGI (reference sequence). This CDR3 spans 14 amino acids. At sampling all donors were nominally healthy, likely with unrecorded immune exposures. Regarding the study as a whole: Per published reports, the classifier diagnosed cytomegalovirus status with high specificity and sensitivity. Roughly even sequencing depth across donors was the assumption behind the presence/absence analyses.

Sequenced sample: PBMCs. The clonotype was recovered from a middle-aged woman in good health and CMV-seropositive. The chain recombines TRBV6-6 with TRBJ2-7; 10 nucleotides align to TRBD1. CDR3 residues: CASSPGQGRYEQYF. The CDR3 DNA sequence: TGTGCCAGCAGCCCGGGACAGGGGAGGTACGAGCAGTACTTC.